The clone carrying this T cell receptor (beta chain) was detected a few times. This entry belongs to a study of CD8 T cells in ankylosing spondylitis. MiXCR, applied by TCRdb to the 5' RACE reads, yields one record per CDR3 protein. The table lists 200,000 to 250,000 distinct CDR3 sequences, about 10% of them singletons. This CDR3 contains 16 residues. From germline, CDR1 is LGHDT and CDR2 YNNKEL (reference sequence). Trimming removed 0 bases at V and 1 base at J, with 12 bases between. The J gene is TRBJ1-2, the V gene TRBV3-1; D is unresolved. Sequenced sample: blood, either unsorted or a sorted T cell fraction (not recorded which). This clonotype originated in a male donor with ankylosing spondylitis or in good health (not recorded which). The CDR3 protein is CASSQDVAAYNYGYTF. In DNA form, the CDR3 reads TGTGCCAGCAGCCAAGATGTGGCAGCTTATAACTATGGCTACACCTTC.